The next 4 T cell receptor beta chains were all read from a single sample in a study of T cell changes during pregnancy in multiple sclerosis (dated by TCRdb to 2018 to 2020). The library relied on the immunoSEQ multiplex PCR assay. In TCRdb, the immuneACCESS table is reduced to in-frame sequences with V and J assigned. These tables do not hold every clone; where another copy was compared, an unresolved V gene accounts for under half, and the others remain unexplained. This sample gives approximately 110,000 clones in total; more than 85% of them show up just once. The ten largest clones represent about 1.6% of the sample. Sequences were derived from peripheral blood, sampled in the third trimester of pregnancy. These receptors all stem from a female donor with multiple sclerosis, enrolled in a pregnancy study.

The chain is built from TRBV5-1 and TRBJ1-2; TRBD1 agrees at 7 bases. The CDR3 runs 14 residues. The germline gives CDR1 SGHRS, CDR2 YFSETQ. The V and J ends lost 4 bases and 0 bases, in that order; junction bases with no gene match: 3. The CDR3 protein is CASSIGGSNYGYTF. The CDR3 DNA reads TGCGCCAGCAGCATAGGGGGCTCTAACTATGGCTACACCTTC. Together with reference TRBV5-1 and TRBJ1-2, the CDR3 gives the full variable domain: KAGVTQTPRYLIKTRGQQVTLSCSPISGHRSVSWYQQTPGQGLQFLFEYFSETQRNKGNFPGRFSGRQFSNSRSEMNVSTLELGDSALYLCASSIGGSNYGYTFGSGTRLTVV.

The rearrangement uses TRBV2 and TRBJ2-7, with 7 bases identical to TRBD1. Germline values: CDR1 SNHLY, CDR2 FYNNEI. The CDR3 contains 17 residues. Losses at the gene ends were 7 bases for V and 0 bases for J; bases not matched to a gene: 15. The CDR3 loop reads CASTSGQFPRVSYEQYF. The DNA for the CDR3 is TGTGCCAGCACCTCGGGACAGTTCCCCCGAGTCTCCTACGAGCAGTACTTC.

This clone was counted a few times. The gene calls are TRBV7-2 and TRBJ2-4, with 9 bases aligning to TRBD1. V dropped 4 bases and J dropped 0; count of bases not matched to a gene: 4. CDR1 is SGHTA and CDR2 is FQGNSA in the germline V gene. The CDR3 is 16 amino acids. CDR3 DNA: TGTGCCAGCAGCTCGGGACAGGGAATAGCCAAAAACATTCAGTACTTC. This codes for CASSSGQGIAKNIQYF.

The V and J genes are TRBV18 and TRBJ1-3, with no clear D. V shed 0 bases and J shed 4 bases, with 13 bases lying between them. Germline CDR1 and CDR2: KGHSH and LQKENI. The CDR3 runs to 16 residues. The CDR3 spells CASSPPSVNAGNTIYF. DNA for the CDR3: TGTGCCAGCTCACCACCTTCAGTAAACGCCGGAAACACCATATATTTT. Filled out from reference TRBV18 and TRBJ1-3, the complete variable domain reads NAGVMQNPRHLVRRRGQEARLRCSPMKGHSHVYWYRQLPEEGLKFMVYLQKENIIDESGMPKERFSAEFPKEGPSILRIQQVVRGDSAAYFCASSPPSVNAGNTIYFGEGSWLTVV.